This TCR beta chain came from a study of graft-versus-host responses after intestinal transplantation. TCRdb keeps only in-frame clones here, not all; method: immunoSEQ multiplex PCR. The table has some 120,000 clones, 90% seen once. V shed 3 bases and J 9 bases; nucleotides not matched to a gene: 8. Germline V lookup: CDR1 LNHDA, CDR2 SQIVND (reference sequence). The length of the CDR3 is 14 residues. Study-level results: Early post-transplant HvG declines tracked with peak circulating GvH clone levels. Across patients carrying graft-donor T cell macrochimerism, allografts held high graft-versus-host to host-versus-graft clonal ratios.

Remarks on this clone: Its antigen remains unknown.

The chain has TRBV19 and TRBJ1-5; 7 nucleotides agree with TRBD1. The specimen was unstimulated CD4+ T cells sorted from spleen or lymph node cells, collected before intestinal transplant. The clonotype originates from a human donor who received an intestinal transplant. The CDR3 loop is CASSIRGVRGPQHF. The CDR3 region has the DNA TGTGCCAGTAGTATCAGGGGGGTCAGGGGGCCCCAGCATTTT.